The next 12 T cell receptor beta chains were all read from a single sample in a study of a mutant IDH1 vaccine in newly diagnosed glioma. These receptors' antigens are unknown. The assay was immunoSEQ multiplex PCR, and TCRdb's table has in-frame clones only and misses some. The sample lists tens of thousands of clones; around 85% were seen once. Documented time point: week 5, during vaccination. All doses held 300 ug of mutant IDH1 20-mer peptide, with topical imiquimod. The specimen comprised PBMCs, sampled from a glioma patient whose treatment included an IDH1 peptide vaccine. The source of these receptors is a man aged 35 to 55 with glioma. Some clones in this sample may be carry-over from other donors' samples.

This clone was recorded once. The V gene is TRBV9, the J gene TRBJ1-1; D not certain. The CDR3 spans 14 residues. V lost 3 bases and J 1 base, leaving 10 bases between the germline ends. Germline CDR1 reads SGDLS; CDR2 reads YYNGEE. The CDR3 region is CASSASRGNTEAFF. The CDR3, as DNA: TGTGCCAGCAGCGCCTCCCGGGGGAACACTGAAGCTTTCTTT.

The chain links TRBV7-2 to TRBJ2-5; 8 positions match TRBD2. The CDR3 has 15 residues. Germline V gene data show CDR1 as SGHTA and CDR2 as FQGNSA. Trimming took 5 bases from V and 4 from J; bases not matched to a gene: 9. The CDR3 loop is CASSPLERGLETQYF. The CDR3 region has the DNA TGTGCCAGCAGCCCACTGGAGCGGGGGCTAGAGACCCAGTACTTC.

The chain recombines TRBV13 with TRBJ1-4; no definite D call. Trimming shortened V by 4 bases and J by 0 bases, and 15 bases separated the two germline ends. CDR1 is PRHDT, CDR2 FYEKMQ, per germline (reference sequence). This CDR3 is 17 amino acids long. The CDR3 coding sequence is TGTGCCAGCAGCTCTCCGACCGAACTTGCAACTAATGAAAAACTGTTTTTT. This encodes CASSSPTELATNEKLFF.

The rearrangement joins TRBV5-6 to TRBJ2-7; 10 bases are shared with TRBD2. Per the germline V gene, CDR1 is SGHDT and CDR2 is YYEEEE. The CDR3 is 15 residues long. V shed 6 bases and J 0 bases; nucleotides not matched to a gene: 6. The CDR3 DNA reads as TGTGCCAGCACGATAGCGGGGGGCTACTCCTACGAGCAGTACTTC. This sequence encodes CASTIAGGYSYEQYF.

Here the CDR3 DNA reads TGTGCCAGCAGCAAATCGAGGCGGGGCGAGCAGTACTTC. It specifies CASSKSRRGEQYF. The chain links TRBV21-1 to TRBJ2-7; TRBD2 was called by the table and not checked on the DNA. TRBV21-1 is marked as a pseudogene. There are 13 residues in the CDR3.

This clone was found once. The V call is TRBV4-1, the J call TRBJ2-6, with no clear D. CDR3 length: 14 amino acids. V dropped 0 bases and J dropped 0 bases, with 0 bases sitting between them. CDR1 is MGHRA and CDR2 is YSYEKL in the germline V gene. In nucleotides, the CDR3 is TGCGCCAGCAGCCAAGACTCTGGGGCCAACGTCCTGACTTTC. It specifies CASSQDSGANVLTF.

In its sample, this clone was seen once. CDR3 sequence: CASTSSWGQIEAFF. CDR3 nucleotides: TGTGCCAGCACCTCTTCGTGGGGACAGATTGAAGCTTTCTTT. The J gene is TRBJ1-1, the V gene TRBV7-9, with 7 nucleotides matching TRBD1. This CDR3 spans 14 amino acids. Germline V gene data show CDR1 as SEHNR and CDR2 as FQNEAQ (reference sequence). Germline trimming cut 7 bases from V and 7 bases from J; bases unmatched to any gene: 12.

This chain uses TRBV27 with TRBJ1-2, with D unresolved. Trimming removed 3 bases at V and 0 bases at J, with 8 bases between. The CDR3 spans 14 residues. Germline loops: CDR1 MNHEY, CDR2 SMNVEV (reference sequence). The CDR3 spells CASSFGRANYGYTF. The CDR3 coding sequence is TGTGCCAGCAGTTTCGGAAGAGCTAACTATGGCTACACCTTC.

V gene TRBV5-1 combines with J gene TRBJ2-2, with 9 bases fitting TRBD2. Germline V gene sequence: CDR1 SGHRS, CDR2 YFSETQ. The CDR3 loop spans 15 amino acids. Trimming cost V 0 bases and J 4 bases; bases outside gene matches: 1. The CDR3 sequence is CASSLELAGTGELFF. CDR3 sequence (DNA): TGCGCCAGCAGCTTGGAACTAGCGGGCACCGGGGAGCTGTTTTTT. Variable domain in full (rest from reference TRBV5-1 and TRBJ2-2): KAGVTQTPRYLIKTRGQQVTLSCSPISGHRSVSWYQQTPGQGLQFLFEYFSETQRNKGNFPGRFSGRQFSNSRSEMNVSTLELGDSALYLCASSLELAGTGELFFGEGSRLTVL.

This clone was counted once. The J gene is TRBJ1-1, the V gene TRBV6-5; TRBD1 is a possible D gene (6 bases). CDR1 is MNHEY and CDR2 is SVGAGI in the germline V gene. The CDR3 runs 15 residues. Trimming removed 2 bases at V and 0 bases at J, with 10 bases between. The CDR3, as DNA: TGTGCCAGCAGTTACGGGGGCCAAGTGAACACTGAAGCTTTCTTT. Protein product: CASSYGGQVNTEAFF.

A word on this clone: The junction and the germline gene differ at one end; a read error may be behind it. This chain links TRBV7-7 with TRBJ2-7, with 9 bases aligning to TRBD2. Looked up from germline, CDR1 is SSHAT and CDR2 is FNYEAQ (reference sequence). The CDR3 consists of 15 residues. The CDR3 protein is CASSSRRGGHNEQYF. In DNA form, the CDR3 reads TGTGCTAGCAGTTCTAGGCGGGGGGGCCACAACGAGCAGTACTTC.

The rearrangement uses TRBV6-1 and TRBJ1-2; D call uncertain. V lost 1 base and J lost 1, with 16 bases in between. The CDR3 consists of 17 residues. CDR1 and CDR2 (germline): MNHNS, SASEGT. CDR3 nucleotides: TGTGCCAGCAGTGAAGGGCGCCAGATTTTGATTAACTATGGCTACACCTTC. This gives the protein CASSEGRQILINYGYTF.